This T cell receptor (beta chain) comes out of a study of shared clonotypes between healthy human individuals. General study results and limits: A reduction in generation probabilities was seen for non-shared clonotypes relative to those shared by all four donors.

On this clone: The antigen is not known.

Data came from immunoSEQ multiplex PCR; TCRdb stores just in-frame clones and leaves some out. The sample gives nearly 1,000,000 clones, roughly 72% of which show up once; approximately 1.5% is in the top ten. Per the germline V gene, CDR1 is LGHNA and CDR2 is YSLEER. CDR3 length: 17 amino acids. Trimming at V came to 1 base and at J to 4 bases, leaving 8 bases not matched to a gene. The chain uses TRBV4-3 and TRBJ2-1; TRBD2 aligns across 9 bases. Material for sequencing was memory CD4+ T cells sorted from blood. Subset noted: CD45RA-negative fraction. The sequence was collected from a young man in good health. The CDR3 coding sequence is TGCGCCAGCAGCCAAGGAGGGGGCCTAGCGGGGTACAATGAGCAGTTCTTC. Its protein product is CASSQGGGLAGYNEQFF.